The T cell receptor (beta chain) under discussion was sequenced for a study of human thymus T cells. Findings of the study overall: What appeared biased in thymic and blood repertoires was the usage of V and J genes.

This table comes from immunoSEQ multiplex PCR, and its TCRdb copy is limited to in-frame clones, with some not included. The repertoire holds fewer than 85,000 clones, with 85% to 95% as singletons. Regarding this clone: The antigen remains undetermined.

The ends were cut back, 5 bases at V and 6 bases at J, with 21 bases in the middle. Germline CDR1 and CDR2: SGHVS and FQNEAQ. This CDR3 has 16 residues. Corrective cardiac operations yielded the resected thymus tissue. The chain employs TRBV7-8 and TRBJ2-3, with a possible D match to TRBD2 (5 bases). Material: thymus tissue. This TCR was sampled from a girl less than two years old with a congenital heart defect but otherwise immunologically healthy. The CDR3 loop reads CASSGPPWRSRDTQYF. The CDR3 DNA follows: TGTGCCAGCAGCGGGCCCCCGTGGAGGTCAAGGGATACGCAGTATTTT.